These 24 T cell receptor beta chains were all obtained from the same sample, sequenced in a study of T cell responses to AZD1222 COVID-19 vaccine. TCRdb's table, derived via immunoSEQ multiplex PCR, lists solely in-frame clones and lacks some. The data show roughly 150,000 clones, with about 85% seen just once and 5.5% to 7% held by the top ten. The sample here was peripheral blood, taken after recovery from COVID-19. Receptors originate from an adult who had recovered from COVID-19.

The rearrangement joins TRBV5-6 to TRBJ1-1; no definite D call. Trimming removed 1 base at V and 0 bases at J, with 4 bases between. The CDR3 loop spans 13 amino acids. CDR1 and CDR2 (germline): SGHDT, YYEEEE. In DNA form, the CDR3 reads TGTGCCAGCAGCTTGACGGTGAACACTGAAGCTTTCTTT. This gives the protein CASSLTVNTEAFF.

The chain employs TRBV5-1 and TRBJ2-5; TRBD1 aligns across 7 bases. Unmatched junction bases numbered 10, after V lost 3 bases and J lost 5 bases. CDR1 SGHRS and CDR2 YFSETQ come from the germline V gene. The CDR3 runs to 15 residues. The CDR3 protein is CASSSTTGETETQYF. The CDR3 DNA reads TGCGCCAGCAGCTCTACCACAGGGGAAACGGAGACCCAGTACTTC.

The chain couples TRBV7-6 to TRBJ2-1, with 7 positions matching TRBD2. Germline V gene lookup returns CDR1 SGHVS and CDR2 FNYEAQ. The CDR3 is made up of 16 amino acids. The V segment lost 6 bases and the J segment 0 bases; nucleotides outside the gene matches: 8. CDR3 coding DNA: TGTGCCAGCAGTCCGGGGGGAGTAAGCTCCTACAATGAGCAGTTCTTC. It specifies CASSPGGVSSYNEQFF.

The chain joins TRBV7-9 to TRBJ2-5, with TRBD1 matching over 8 bases. There are 16 residues in the CDR3. Losses at the gene ends were 3 bases for V and 1 base for J; bases not matched to a gene: 7. Germline lookup yields CDR1 SEHNR and CDR2 FQNEAQ (reference sequence). The DNA for the CDR3 is TGTGCCAGCAGCTTGGGGGCAGGGGGCTTCCAAGAGACCCAGTACTTC. Translated, it gives CASSLGAGGFQETQYF.

In nucleotides, the CDR3 is TGTGCCAGCTCCCCCGGACAGGGTAATTCACCCCTCCACTTT. Translation gives CASSPGQGNSPLHF. The chain carries TRBV18 and TRBJ1-6, with 8 bases that match TRBD1. This CDR3 comprises 14 residues. The germline gives CDR1 KGHSH, CDR2 LQKENI. V shed 6 bases, J shed 6 bases, and the junction held 4 bases outside the gene matches.

J is TRBJ2-1 and V is TRBV2, with D maybe TRBD2 (6 bases). Germline values: CDR1 SNHLY, CDR2 FYNNEI. Trimming cost V 8 bases and J 8 bases, with 13 bases left between them. The CDR3 spans 12 residues. In nucleotides, the CDR3 is TGTGCCAGCTGCCGACTAGTCTATGAGCAGTTCTTC. This sequence encodes CASCRLVYEQFF. The complete variable domain, with remaining parts taken from reference TRBV2 and TRBJ2-1, reads EPEVTQTPSHQVTQMGQEVILRCVPISNHLYFYWYRQILGQKVEFLVSFYNNEISEKSEIFDDQFSVERPDGSNFTLKIRSTKLEDSAMYFCASCRLVYEQFFGPGTRLTVL.

The chain carries TRBV11-3 and TRBJ2-3, with D perhaps matching TRBD2 (5 bases). This CDR3 contains 16 residues. V was cut by 5 bases and J by 1 base, with 16 bases left in between. CDR1 is SGHNT and CDR2 is YENEEA in the germline V gene. This CDR3 is CASSSGGGWGTDTQYF. CDR3 DNA: TGTGCCAGCAGCAGTGGTGGCGGGTGGGGCACAGATACGCAGTATTTT.

The rearrangement joins TRBV10-3 to TRBJ1-6, with TRBD1 matching 7 bases. Germline trimming cut 8 bases from V and 8 bases from J; bases unmatched to any gene: 9. In germline, CDR1 is ENHRY, CDR2 SYGVKD. The CDR3 is 14 amino acids. The CDR3 nucleotides read TGTGCCATCCGCGACAGGGAATACGATTCACCCCTCCACTTT. It specifies CAIRDREYDSPLHF.

As concerns this clone: This sample includes further DNA sequences coding for the same CDR3. This CDR3 is CASSPGAGGYEQYF. The CDR3 DNA sequence: TGTGCCAGCAGCCCGGGGGCAGGAGGCTACGAGCAGTACTTC. The chain employs TRBV27 and TRBJ2-7, with D perhaps being TRBD1 or TRBD2 (6 bases each). The CDR3 consists of 14 residues. Germline CDR1 is MNHEY and CDR2 is SMNVEV (reference sequence). Trimming left V 6 bases short and J 3 bases short, with 15 bases between.

The genes are TRBV9 and TRBJ2-3, with D possibly being TRBD2 (5 bases). This CDR3 has 16 amino acids. Deletions cut 2 bases from V and 2 bases from J, with 15 bases between. Germline V lookup: CDR1 SGDLS, CDR2 YYNGEE. The CDR3 protein is CASSVDPGLPTDTQYF. CDR3 DNA sequence: TGTGCCAGCAGCGTGGATCCCGGACTGCCCACAGATACGCAGTATTTT.

The gene calls are TRBV5-1 and TRBJ1-5; D gene ambiguous. Germline loops: CDR1 SGHRS, CDR2 YFSETQ. Trimming took off 5 bases at V and 9 bases at J, with 12 bases between the two ends. The CDR3 contains 12 residues. The CDR3 DNA reads TGCGCCAGCAGGGGCTCCAGAGGGCCCCAGCATTTT. Protein product: CASRGSRGPQHF.

V gene TRBV6-5 combines with J gene TRBJ1-2, with TRBD1 matching 9 bases. Germline assignment: CDR1 MNHEY and CDR2 SVGAGI. J was trimmed by 2 bases and V by 5 bases; bases with no gene match: 3. This CDR3 is built from 14 residues. CDR3 bases: TGTGCCAGCAGTAGAGACAGGGGGAACTATGGCTACACCTTC. Protein product: CASSRDRGNYGYTF.

For the CDR3, the DNA is TGTGCCAGCAGCCATTCCGGACGGGCCTATGGCTACACCTTC. It specifies CASSHSGRAYGYTF. The rearrangement joins TRBV7-2 to TRBJ1-2, with unresolved D. Deletions cut 5 bases from V and 4 bases from J, with 14 bases between. Germline V lookup: CDR1 SGHTA, CDR2 FQGNSA. The CDR3 loop spans 14 amino acids.

The chain employs TRBV18 and TRBJ2-4, with D tentatively TRBD2 (6 bases). The germline V gene encodes CDR1 KGHSH and CDR2 LQKENI. With 0 bases removed from V and 6 bases from J, the gap between germline ends came to 12 bases. The CDR3 spans 15 residues. The CDR3: CASSPPAGTVNIQYF. CDR3 nucleotide sequence: TGTGCCAGCTCACCACCCGCGGGGACCGTAAACATTCAGTACTTC.

This sequence joins TRBV3-1 (or the pseudogene TRBV3-2) and TRBJ1-5; tentatively, D is TRBD1 (6 bases). CDR1 is LGHDT, CDR2 YNNKEL, per germline (reference sequence). The CDR3 extends over 13 amino acids. The ends were cut back, 7 bases at V and 2 bases at J, with 9 bases in the middle. Here the CDR3 reads CASKGGGNQPQHF. The DNA for the CDR3 is TGTGCCAGCAAGGGGGGGGGCAATCAGCCCCAGCATTTT.

CDR3 residues: CASSLGTGGSYEQYF. The CDR3, as DNA: TGTGCCAGCAGCTTAGGGACAGGGGGCAGCTACGAGCAGTACTTC. The chain links TRBV5-5 to TRBJ2-7; 12 bases agree with TRBD1. The CDR3 runs 15 residues. Trimming cost V 2 bases and J 3 bases; bases outside gene matches: 3. Germline V CDR1 and CDR2: SGHKS, YYEKEE (reference sequence). The full variable domain, rest sourced from reference TRBV5-5 and TRBJ2-7, is DAGVTQSPTHLIKTRGQQVTLRCSPISGHKSVSWYQQVLGQGPQFIFQYYEKEERGRGNFPDRFSARQFPNYSSELNVNALLLGDSALYLCASSLGTGGSYEQYFGPGTRLTVT.

The count of this clone is one. The V gene is TRBV28, the J gene TRBJ1-5; TRBD1 matches at 9 bases. The V gene's germline CDR1 is MDHEN and CDR2 SYDVKM. V dropped 5 bases and J dropped 0; count of bases not matched to a gene: 2. This CDR3 has 15 amino acids. The CDR3 DNA reads as TGTGCCAGCAGTGGACAGGGGCTTAGCAATCAGCCCCAGCATTTT. This encodes CASSGQGLSNQPQHF.

The rearrangement links TRBV4-1 to TRBJ2-3; 11 nucleotides match TRBD2. The germline CDR1 and CDR2 sequences are MGHRA and YSYEKL. Losses at the gene ends were 4 bases for V and 2 bases for J; bases not matched to a gene: 8. The CDR3 has 17 residues. In nucleotides, the CDR3 is TGCGCCAGCAGCCGATACTCGGGACTAGCGGTCACAGATACGCAGTATTTT. This codes for CASSRYSGLAVTDTQYF.

The chain uses TRBV9 and TRBJ2-1; D gene ambiguous. V shed 4 bases and J shed 5 bases, with 13 bases lying between them. The V gene's germline CDR1 is SGDLS and CDR2 YYNGEE. This CDR3 has 14 residues. The CDR3 nucleotides read TGTGCCAGCAGCACCCTCCCGGAGAACAATGAGCAGTTCTTC. Translation: CASSTLPENNEQFF.

V is TRBV7-8 and J is TRBJ1-5; perhaps TRBD1 as D (5 bases). This CDR3 has 17 amino acids. V lost 2 bases, J lost 7 bases, and 21 bases lay in between. The germline CDR1 and CDR2 sequences are SGHVS and FQNEAQ. CDR3 protein: CASSLNVPGLKGQPQHF. DNA for the CDR3: TGTGCCAGCAGCTTAAATGTCCCGGGACTTAAGGGGCAGCCCCAGCATTTT.

The V call is TRBV3-1 (or the pseudogene TRBV3-2), the J call TRBJ1-6; D remains ambiguous. The germline V and J ends were trimmed by 1 base and 8 bases, with 9 bases remaining between them. This CDR3 has 14 residues. CDR1 is LGHDT, CDR2 YNNKEL, per germline (reference sequence). The CDR3 sequence is CASSQAIGDSPLHF. The CDR3 DNA sequence: TGTGCCAGCAGCCAAGCAATTGGGGATTCACCCCTCCACTTT.

This sequence joins TRBV29-1 and TRBJ1-2, with 7 bases identical to TRBD1. CDR1 and CDR2 (germline): SQVTM, ANQGSEA. The CDR3 contains 13 residues. J gave up 3 bases and V 3 bases, and 4 bases lay outside the gene matches. The CDR3 sequence is CSVDERGHYGYTF. CDR3 DNA: TGCAGCGTTGACGAAAGGGGGCACTATGGCTACACCTTC. The entire variable domain, with the rest obtained from reference TRBV29-1 and TRBJ1-2, is as follows: SAVISQKPSRDICQRGTSLTIQCQVDSQVTMMFWYRQQPGQSLTLIATANQGSEATYESGFVIDKFPISRPNLTFSTLTVSNMSPEDSSIYLCSVDERGHYGYTFGSGTRLTVV.

This chain connects TRBV28 to TRBJ1-5, with D perhaps TRBD1 (6 bases). The length of the CDR3 is 17 residues. Trimming shortened V by 4 bases and J by 7 bases, and 23 bases separated the two germline ends. The germline CDR1 and CDR2 sequences are MDHEN and SYDVKM. The chain's CDR3 is CASSSPGGGLGSQPQHF. CDR3 in DNA: TGTGCCAGCAGTTCTCCAGGTGGGGGGCTCGGGAGCCAGCCCCAGCATTTT.

The rearrangement links TRBV19 to TRBJ2-4; D might be TRBD2 (5 bases). Trimming cost V 4 bases and J 6 bases, with 10 bases left between them. The CDR3 contains 13 residues. CDR1 and CDR2 (germline): LNHDA, SQIVND (reference sequence). For the CDR3, the DNA is TGTGCCAGTAGTACAGGTCGGGGAAACATTCAGTACTTC. This sequence encodes CASSTGRGNIQYF. Full variable domain (outside the CDR3, taken from reference TRBV19 and TRBJ2-4): DGGITQSPKYLFRKEGQNVTLSCEQNLNHDAMYWYRQDPGQGLRLIYYSQIVNDFQKGDIAEGYSVSREKKESFPLTVTSAQKNPTAFYLCASSTGRGNIQYFGAGTRLSVL.